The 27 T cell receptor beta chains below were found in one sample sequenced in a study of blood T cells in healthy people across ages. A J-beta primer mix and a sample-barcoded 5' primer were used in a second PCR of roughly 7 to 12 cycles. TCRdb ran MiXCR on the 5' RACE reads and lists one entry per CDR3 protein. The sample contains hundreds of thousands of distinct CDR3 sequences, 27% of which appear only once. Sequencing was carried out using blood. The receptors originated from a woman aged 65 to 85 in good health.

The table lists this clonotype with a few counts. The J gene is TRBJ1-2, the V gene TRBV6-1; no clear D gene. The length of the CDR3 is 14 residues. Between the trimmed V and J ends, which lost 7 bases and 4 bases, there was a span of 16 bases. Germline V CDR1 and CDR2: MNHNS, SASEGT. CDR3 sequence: CASTVRPEGYGYTF. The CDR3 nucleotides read TGTGCCAGCACGGTGCGCCCCGAGGGCTATGGCTACACCTTC.

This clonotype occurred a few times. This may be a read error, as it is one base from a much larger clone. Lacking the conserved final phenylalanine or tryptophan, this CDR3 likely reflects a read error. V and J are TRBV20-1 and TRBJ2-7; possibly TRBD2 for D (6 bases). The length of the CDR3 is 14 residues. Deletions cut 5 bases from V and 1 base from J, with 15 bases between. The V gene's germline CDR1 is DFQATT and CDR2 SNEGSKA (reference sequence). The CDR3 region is CSALPDYPSYEQYI. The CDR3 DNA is TGCAGTGCTCTCCCGGACTACCCGTCCTACGAGCAGTACATC.

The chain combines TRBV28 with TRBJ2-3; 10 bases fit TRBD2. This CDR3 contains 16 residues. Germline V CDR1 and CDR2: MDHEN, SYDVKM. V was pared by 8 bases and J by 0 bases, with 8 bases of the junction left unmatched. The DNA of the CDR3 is TGTGCCAGCTCCGGACTAGCGGCCCCTAGCACAGATACGCAGTATTTT. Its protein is CASSGLAAPSTDTQYF.

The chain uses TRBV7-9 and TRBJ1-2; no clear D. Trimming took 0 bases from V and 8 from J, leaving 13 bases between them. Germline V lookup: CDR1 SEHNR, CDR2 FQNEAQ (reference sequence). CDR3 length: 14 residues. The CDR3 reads CASSLAEGRGGYTF. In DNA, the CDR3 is TGTGCCAGCAGCTTAGCTGAAGGGCGGGGAGGCTACACCTTC.

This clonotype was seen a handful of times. The CDR3 here is CASSWDGGFREQFF. DNA for the CDR3: TGTGCCAGCAGCTGGGACGGGGGATTCCGGGAGCAGTTCTTC. This rearrangement joins TRBV7-2 to TRBJ2-1, with a tentative D call TRBD2 (6 bases). The germline CDR1 and CDR2 sequences are SGHTA and FQGNSA. The CDR3 runs to 14 residues. V gave up 4 bases and J gave up 10 bases, with 17 bases separating them.

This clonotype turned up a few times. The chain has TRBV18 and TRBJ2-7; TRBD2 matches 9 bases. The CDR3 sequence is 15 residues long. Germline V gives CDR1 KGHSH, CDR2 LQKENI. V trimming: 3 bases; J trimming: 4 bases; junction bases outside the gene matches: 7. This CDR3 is CASSPMTSGKYEQYF. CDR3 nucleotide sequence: TGTGCCAGCTCACCGATGACTAGCGGAAAGTACGAGCAGTACTTC.

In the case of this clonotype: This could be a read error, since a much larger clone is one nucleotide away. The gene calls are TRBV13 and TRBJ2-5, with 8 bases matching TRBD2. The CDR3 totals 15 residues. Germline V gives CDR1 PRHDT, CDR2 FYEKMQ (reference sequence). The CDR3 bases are TGTGTCAGCAGCTTAGCGGGGAGATCCCAAGAGACCCAGTACTTC. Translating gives CVSSLAGRSQETQYF.

CDR3 DNA: TGTGCCAGCAGCCCTACTAGCTGGAGTTTCAATGAGCAGTTCTTC. Translated: CASSPTSWSFNEQFF. The chain carries TRBV9 and TRBJ2-1, with a possible D match to TRBD2 (6 bases). The V and J ends lost 4 bases and 6 bases respectively, with 17 bases between them. CDR3 size: 15 residues. CDR1 is SGDLS, CDR2 YYNGEE, per germline.

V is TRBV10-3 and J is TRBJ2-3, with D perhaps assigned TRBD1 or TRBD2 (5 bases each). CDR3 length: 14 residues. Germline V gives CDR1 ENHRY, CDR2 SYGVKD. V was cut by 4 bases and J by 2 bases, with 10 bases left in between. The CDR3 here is CAISGGRSTDTQYF. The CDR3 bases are TGTGCCATCAGTGGGGGACGTTCCACAGATACGCAGTATTTT.

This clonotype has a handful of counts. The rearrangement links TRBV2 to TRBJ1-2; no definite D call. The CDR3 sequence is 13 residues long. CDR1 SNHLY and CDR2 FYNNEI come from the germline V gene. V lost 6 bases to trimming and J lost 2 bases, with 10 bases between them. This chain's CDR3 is CASSDGRNYGYTF. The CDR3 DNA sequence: TGTGCCAGCAGCGACGGTAGAAACTATGGCTACACCTTC.

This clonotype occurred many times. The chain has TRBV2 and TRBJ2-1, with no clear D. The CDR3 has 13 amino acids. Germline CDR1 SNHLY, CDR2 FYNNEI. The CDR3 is CATTRTANNEQFF. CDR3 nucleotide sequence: TGTGCTACTACGCGGACGGCCAACAATGAGCAGTTCTTC.

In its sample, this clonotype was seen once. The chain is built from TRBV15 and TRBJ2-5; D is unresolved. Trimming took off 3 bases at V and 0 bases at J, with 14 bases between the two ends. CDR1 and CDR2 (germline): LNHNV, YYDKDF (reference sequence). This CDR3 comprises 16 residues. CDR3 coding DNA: TGTGCCACCAGCAGGGACCTTAGAAACTACCAAGAGACCCAGTACTTC. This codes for CATSRDLRNYQETQYF.

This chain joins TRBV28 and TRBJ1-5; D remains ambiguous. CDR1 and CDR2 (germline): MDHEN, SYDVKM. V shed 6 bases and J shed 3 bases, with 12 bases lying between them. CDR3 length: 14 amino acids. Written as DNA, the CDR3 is TGTGCCAGCAGCTTGGGCGGGAACAATCAGCCCCAGCATTTT. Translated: CASSLGGNNQPQHF.

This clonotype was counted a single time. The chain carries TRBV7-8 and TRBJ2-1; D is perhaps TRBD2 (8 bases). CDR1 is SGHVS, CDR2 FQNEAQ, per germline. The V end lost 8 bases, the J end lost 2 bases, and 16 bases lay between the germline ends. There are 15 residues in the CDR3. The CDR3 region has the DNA TGTGCCAGCTTTCCGGGAGGGGGCGCCTACAATGAGCAGTTCTTC. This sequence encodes CASFPGGGAYNEQFF. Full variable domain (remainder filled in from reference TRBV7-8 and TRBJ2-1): GAGVSQSPRYKVAKRGQDVALRCDPISGHVSLFWYQQALGQGPEFLTYFQNEAQLDKSGLPSDRFFAERPEGSVSTLKIQRTQQEDSAVYLCASFPGGGAYNEQFFGPGTRLTVL.

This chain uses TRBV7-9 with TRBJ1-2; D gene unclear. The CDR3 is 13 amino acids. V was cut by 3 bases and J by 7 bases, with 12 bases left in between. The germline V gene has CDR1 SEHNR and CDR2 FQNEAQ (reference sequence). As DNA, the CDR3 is TGTGCCAGCAGCTTCCAAGAGAGGACTGGCTACACCTTC. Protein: CASSFQERTGYTF.

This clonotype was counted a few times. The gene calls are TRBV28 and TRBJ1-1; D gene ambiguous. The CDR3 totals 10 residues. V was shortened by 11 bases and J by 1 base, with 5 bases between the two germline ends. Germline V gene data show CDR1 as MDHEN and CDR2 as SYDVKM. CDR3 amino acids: CAAGNTEAFF. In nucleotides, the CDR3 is TGTGCCGCGGGGAACACTGAAGCTTTCTTT. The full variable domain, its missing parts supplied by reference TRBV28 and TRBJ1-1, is DVKVTQSSRYLVKRTGEKVFLECVQDMDHENMFWYRQDPGLGLRLIYFSYDVKMKEKGDIPEGYSVSREKKERFSLILESASTNQTSMYLCAAGNTEAFFGQGTRLTVV.

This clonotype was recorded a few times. For the CDR3, the DNA is TGTGCCAGCAGCAAAACGAGGGGTGCGAACACCGGGGAGCTGTTTTTT. This translates into CASSKTRGANTGELFF. The chain carries TRBV21-1 and TRBJ2-2; the table assigns TRBD1, which was not confirmed against the DNA. TRBV21-1 is recorded as a pseudogene. The CDR3 length is 16 residues.

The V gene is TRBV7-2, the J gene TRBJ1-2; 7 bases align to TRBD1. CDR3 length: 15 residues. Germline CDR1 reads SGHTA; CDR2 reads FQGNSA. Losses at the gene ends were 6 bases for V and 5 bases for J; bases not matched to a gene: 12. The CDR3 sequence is CASRIDRAIRYGYTF. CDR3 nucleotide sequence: TGTGCCAGCAGGATAGACAGGGCGATACGATATGGCTACACCTTC.

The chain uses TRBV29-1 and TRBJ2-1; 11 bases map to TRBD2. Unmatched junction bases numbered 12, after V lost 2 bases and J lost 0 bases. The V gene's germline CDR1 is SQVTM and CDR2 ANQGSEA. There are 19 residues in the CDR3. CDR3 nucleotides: TGCAGCGTTGAATTAGAGGGACTAGCGGCAAACCGCTCCTACAATGAGCAGTTCTTC. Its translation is CSVELEGLAANRSYNEQFF.

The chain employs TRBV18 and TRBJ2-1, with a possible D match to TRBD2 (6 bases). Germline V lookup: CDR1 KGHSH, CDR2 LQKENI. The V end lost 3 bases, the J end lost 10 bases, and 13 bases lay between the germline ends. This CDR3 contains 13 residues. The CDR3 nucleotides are TGTGCCAGCTCACCGGGACTTCTGGCGGAGCAGTTCTTC. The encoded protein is CASSPGLLAEQFF.

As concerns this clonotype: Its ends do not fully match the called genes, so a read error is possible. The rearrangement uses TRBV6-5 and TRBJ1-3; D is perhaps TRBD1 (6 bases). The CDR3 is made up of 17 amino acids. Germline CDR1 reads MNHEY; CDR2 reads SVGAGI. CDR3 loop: CAGSYRWGLNSGNTIYF. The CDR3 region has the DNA TGTGCCGGCAGTTACCGGTGGGGGCTCAACTCTGGAAACACCATATATTTT.

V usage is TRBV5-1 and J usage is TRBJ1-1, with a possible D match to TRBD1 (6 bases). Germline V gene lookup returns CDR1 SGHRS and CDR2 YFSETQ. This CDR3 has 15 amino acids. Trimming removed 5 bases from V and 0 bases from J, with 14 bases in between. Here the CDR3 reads CASRTPGHVNTEAFF. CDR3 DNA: TGCGCCAGCAGGACCCCGGGACACGTGAACACTGAAGCTTTCTTT.

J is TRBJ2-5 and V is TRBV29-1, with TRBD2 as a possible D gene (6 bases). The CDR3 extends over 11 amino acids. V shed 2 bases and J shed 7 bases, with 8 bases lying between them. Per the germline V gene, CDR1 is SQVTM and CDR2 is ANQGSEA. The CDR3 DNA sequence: TGCAGCGTTGAATTGGGAGGGACCCAGTACTTC. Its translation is CSVELGGTQYF.

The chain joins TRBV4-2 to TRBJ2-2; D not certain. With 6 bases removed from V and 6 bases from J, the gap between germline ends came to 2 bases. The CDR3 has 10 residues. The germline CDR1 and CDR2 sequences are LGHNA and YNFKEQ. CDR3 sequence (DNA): TGTGCCAGCAGATCCGGGGAGCTGTTTTTT. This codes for CASRSGELFF.

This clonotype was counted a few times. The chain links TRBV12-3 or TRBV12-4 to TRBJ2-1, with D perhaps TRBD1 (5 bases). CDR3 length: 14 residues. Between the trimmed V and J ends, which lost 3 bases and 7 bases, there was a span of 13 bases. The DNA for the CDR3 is TGTGCCAGCAGTTTCCCCATGGGGCGGAATGAGCAGTTCTTC. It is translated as CASSFPMGRNEQFF.

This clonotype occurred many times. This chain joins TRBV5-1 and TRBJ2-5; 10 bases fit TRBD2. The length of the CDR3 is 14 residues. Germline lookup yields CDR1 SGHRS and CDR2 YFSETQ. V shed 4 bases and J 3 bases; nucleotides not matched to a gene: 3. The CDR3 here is CASSLSGRKETQYF. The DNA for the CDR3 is TGCGCCAGCAGCCTTAGCGGGAGGAAAGAGACCCAGTACTTC.

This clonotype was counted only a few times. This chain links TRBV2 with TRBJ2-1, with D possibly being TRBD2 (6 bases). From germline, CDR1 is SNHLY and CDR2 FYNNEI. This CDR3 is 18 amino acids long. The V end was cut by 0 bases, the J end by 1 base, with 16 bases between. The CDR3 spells CASSEALLSSASYNEQFF. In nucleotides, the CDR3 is TGTGCCAGCAGTGAAGCGCTTCTCTCTAGCGCATCCTACAATGAGCAGTTCTTC.